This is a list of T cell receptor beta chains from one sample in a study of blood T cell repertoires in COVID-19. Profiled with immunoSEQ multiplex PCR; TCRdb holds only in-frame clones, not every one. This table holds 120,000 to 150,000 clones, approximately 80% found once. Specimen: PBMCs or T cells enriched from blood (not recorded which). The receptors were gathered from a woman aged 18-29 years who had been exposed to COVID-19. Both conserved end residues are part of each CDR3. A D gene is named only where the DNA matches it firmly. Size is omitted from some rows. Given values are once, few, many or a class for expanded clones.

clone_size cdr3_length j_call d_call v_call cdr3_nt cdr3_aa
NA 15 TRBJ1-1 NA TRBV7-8 TGTGCCAGCAGCTCTCGAACTGATATGTACACTGAAGCTTTCTTT CASSSRTDMYTEAFF
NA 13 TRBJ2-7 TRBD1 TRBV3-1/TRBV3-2 TGTGCCAGCAACTCAAGAGGGGGCAGGAGCAAGGTCTTC CASNSRGGRSKVF
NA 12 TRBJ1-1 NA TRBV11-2 TGTGCCAGCAGCGAACGGTACACTGAAGCTTTCTTT CASSERYTEAFF
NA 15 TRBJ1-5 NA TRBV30 TGTGCCTGGAGTGTACAGGCAGGGAACCATCAGCCCCAGCATTTT CAWSVQAGNHQPQHF
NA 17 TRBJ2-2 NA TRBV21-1 TGTGCCAGCAGCAAACGGGACAGGCTGGGGCCCACCGGGGAGCTGTTTTTT CASSKRDRLGPTGELFF
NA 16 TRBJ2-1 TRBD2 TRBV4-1 TGCGCCAGCAGCCAAGGCTGGGGACTAGCATACAATGAGCAGTTCTTC CASSQGWGLAYNEQFF
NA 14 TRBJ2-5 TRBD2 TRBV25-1 TGTGCCAGCAGTGAATACGCGGGAGAAGAGACCCAGTACTTC CASSEYAGEETQYF
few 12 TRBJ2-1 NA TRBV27 TGTGCCAGCAGTCTCGCGGGACGTCCCCAGTTCTTC CASSLAGRPQFF
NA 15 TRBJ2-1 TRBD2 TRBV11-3 TGTGCCAGCAGCTTAAAGGGCGGGAGTGCGAATGAGCAGTTCTTC CASSLKGGSANEQFF
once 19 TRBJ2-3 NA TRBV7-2 TGTGCCAGCAGCTTAGGCGTTCTCGTTGAGTTGTTGAGCACAGATACGCAGTATTTT CASSLGVLVELLSTDTQYF
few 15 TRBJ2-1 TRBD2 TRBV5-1 TGCGCCAGCAGCGAAGCGGGAGTTGACTACAATGAGCAGTTCTTC CASSEAGVDYNEQFF
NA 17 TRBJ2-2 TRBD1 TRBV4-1 TGCGCCAGCAGGGACTGGGACAGGGAGTTCGGCACCGGGGAGCTGTTTTTT CASRDWDREFGTGELFF
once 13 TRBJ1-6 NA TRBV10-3 TGTGCCATCAGTGTCCAGTATAATTCACCCCTCCACTTT CAISVQYNSPLHF
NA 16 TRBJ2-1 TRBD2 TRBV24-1 TGTGCCACCAGTGATTTTCAAGCGGGAGGGTACAATGAGCAGTTCTTC CATSDFQAGGYNEQFF
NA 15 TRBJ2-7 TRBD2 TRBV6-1 TGTGCCAGCAGTGAGCCGGCGGGAGGTCTGTACGAGCAGTACTTC CASSEPAGGLYEQYF
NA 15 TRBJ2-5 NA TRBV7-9 TGTGCCAGCAGCTTAGGGCAAGGGGGTCAAGAGACCCAGTACTTC CASSLGQGGQETQYF
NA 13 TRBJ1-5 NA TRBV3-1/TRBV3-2 TGTGCCAGCAGCCTGAATAGCTATCAGCCCCAGCATTTT CASSLNSYQPQHF
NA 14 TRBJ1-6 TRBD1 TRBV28 TGTGCCAGCAGTCCGACAGGGGAAGTTTCACCCCTCCACTTT CASSPTGEVSPLHF
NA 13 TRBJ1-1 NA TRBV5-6 TGTGCCAGCAGCCACGGCGGGAACACTGAAGCTTTCTTT CASSHGGNTEAFF
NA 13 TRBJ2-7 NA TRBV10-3 TGTGCCATCCAGGTACAGGGAACCTACGAGCAGTACTTC CAIQVQGTYEQYF
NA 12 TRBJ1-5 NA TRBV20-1 TGCAGTGCTAGTGCGCAGAATCAGCCCCAGCATTTT CSASAQNQPQHF
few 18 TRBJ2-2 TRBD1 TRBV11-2 TGTGCCAGCAGCTTAGTTCGCCCAGGGGGCGCGAACACCGGGGAGCTGTTTTTT CASSLVRPGGANTGELFF
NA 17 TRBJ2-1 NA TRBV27 TGTGCCAGCAGTTTGAACACCGCTCGTGTCTCCTACAATGAGCAGTTCTTC CASSLNTARVSYNEQFF
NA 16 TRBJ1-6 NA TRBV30 TGTGCCTGGGGATATGGGACTTACTCCAGGGATTCACCCCTCCACTTT CAWGYGTYSRDSPLHF
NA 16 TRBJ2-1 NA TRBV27 TGTGCCAGCAGTTTATCGCCCGGAGCCACCTACAATGAGCAGTTCTTC CASSLSPGATYNEQFF
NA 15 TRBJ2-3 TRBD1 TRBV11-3 TGTGCCAGCAGCTTAAGGACAGGGCAGGGAGATACGCAGTATTTT CASSLRTGQGDTQYF
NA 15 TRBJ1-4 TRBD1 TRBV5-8 TGTGCCAGCAGCTCGGGACAGGGGGCCTATGAAAAACTGTTTTTT CASSSGQGAYEKLFF
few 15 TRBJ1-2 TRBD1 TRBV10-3 TGTGCCATCAGTGAGGGACAGGGGTGGAACTATGGCTACACCTTC CAISEGQGWNYGYTF
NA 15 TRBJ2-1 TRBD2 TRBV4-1 TGCGCCAGCAGCCAACCACTAGCGGGGTTCAATGAGCAGTTCTTC CASSQPLAGFNEQFF
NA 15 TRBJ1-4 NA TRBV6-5 TGTGCCAGCAGTCCCACCCAGGGGAGAGGGGAAAAACTGTTTTTT CASSPTQGRGEKLFF
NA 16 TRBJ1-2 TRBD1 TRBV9 TGTGCCAGCAGCCCTCGATCCGGGACAGGGGTCTATGGCTACACCTTC CASSPRSGTGVYGYTF
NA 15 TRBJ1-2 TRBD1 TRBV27 TGTGCCAGCAGTCGACGGACAGGGATTAATTATGGCTACACCTTC CASSRRTGINYGYTF
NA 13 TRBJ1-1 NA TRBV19 TGTGCCAGTAGTATTAAAGGGGACACTGAAGCTTTCTTT CASSIKGDTEAFF
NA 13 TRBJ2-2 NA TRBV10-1 TGCGCCAGCAGTGGTGTGAGGCCCGGGGAGCTGTTTTTT CASSGVRPGELFF
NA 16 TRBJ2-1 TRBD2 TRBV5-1 TGCGCCAGCAGCTTGGATAGCGGGGGTACCTACAATGAGCAGTTCTTC CASSLDSGGTYNEQFF
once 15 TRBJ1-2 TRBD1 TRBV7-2 TGTGCCAGCAACCATCCAGGGGGCACCCACTATGGCTACACCTTC CASNHPGGTHYGYTF
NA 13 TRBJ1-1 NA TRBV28 TGTGCCAGCAGTTTGGCAGGGTGGGCTGAAGCTTTCTTT CASSLAGWAEAFF
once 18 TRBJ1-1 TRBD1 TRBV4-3 TGCGCCAGCAGCACCAGGGGGGCCTGGGGGCTTAAGGACACTGAAGCTTTCTTT CASSTRGAWGLKDTEAFF
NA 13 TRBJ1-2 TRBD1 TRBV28 TGTGCCAGCAGAAAATATACAGGGGTTGGCTACACCTTC CASRKYTGVGYTF
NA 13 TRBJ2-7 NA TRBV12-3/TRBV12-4 TGTGCCAGCAGTTTGAGTTTATCCGGCGAGCAGTACTTC CASSLSLSGEQYF
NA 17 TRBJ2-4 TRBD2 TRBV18 TGTGCCAGCTCACTGTTCGGGACTAGCGGCGCCAAAAACATTCAGTACTTC CASSLFGTSGAKNIQYF
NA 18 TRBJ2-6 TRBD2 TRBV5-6 TGTGCCAGCAGCGTGCAAATACTAGCGGGCTCTGGGGCCAACGTCCTGACTTTC CASSVQILAGSGANVLTF